The clone carrying this T cell receptor (beta chain) was seen a handful of times. Germline assignment: CDR1 LNHNV and CDR2 YYDKDF (reference sequence). Trimming at V came to 3 bases and at J to 2 bases, leaving 7 bases not matched to a gene. The CDR3 spans 16 residues. Though probably carrying unrecorded immune exposures, donors were nominally healthy at sampling. PCR primers comprised 60 Vbeta and 13 Jbeta primers. Produced via immunoSEQ multiplex PCR; TCRdb's table is partial and in-frame only. The data contain more than 95,000 clones, roughly 80% of them singletons. These data are taken from a study of cytomegalovirus exposure and HLA in healthy donors. In the study overall: Unique TCR beta sequences numbering some 110 million came from around 180 million T cells in an earlier analysis.

The TCR was taken from a woman aged 45-59 years in good health and CMV-seronegative. Sequenced input: PBMCs. This sequence joins TRBV15 and TRBJ2-7; 10 bases fit TRBD2. This chain's CDR3 is CATSRATSGATYEQYF. The CDR3 DNA is TGTGCCACCAGCAGGGCAACTAGCGGGGCAACCTACGAGCAGTACTTC. The complete variable domain, with remaining parts taken from reference TRBV15 and TRBJ2-7, reads DAMVIQNPRYQVTQFGKPVTLSCSQTLNHNVMYWYQQKSSQAPKLLFHYYDKDFNNEADTPDNFQSRRPNTSFCFLDIRSPGLGDTAMYLCATSRATSGATYEQYFGPGTRLTVT.